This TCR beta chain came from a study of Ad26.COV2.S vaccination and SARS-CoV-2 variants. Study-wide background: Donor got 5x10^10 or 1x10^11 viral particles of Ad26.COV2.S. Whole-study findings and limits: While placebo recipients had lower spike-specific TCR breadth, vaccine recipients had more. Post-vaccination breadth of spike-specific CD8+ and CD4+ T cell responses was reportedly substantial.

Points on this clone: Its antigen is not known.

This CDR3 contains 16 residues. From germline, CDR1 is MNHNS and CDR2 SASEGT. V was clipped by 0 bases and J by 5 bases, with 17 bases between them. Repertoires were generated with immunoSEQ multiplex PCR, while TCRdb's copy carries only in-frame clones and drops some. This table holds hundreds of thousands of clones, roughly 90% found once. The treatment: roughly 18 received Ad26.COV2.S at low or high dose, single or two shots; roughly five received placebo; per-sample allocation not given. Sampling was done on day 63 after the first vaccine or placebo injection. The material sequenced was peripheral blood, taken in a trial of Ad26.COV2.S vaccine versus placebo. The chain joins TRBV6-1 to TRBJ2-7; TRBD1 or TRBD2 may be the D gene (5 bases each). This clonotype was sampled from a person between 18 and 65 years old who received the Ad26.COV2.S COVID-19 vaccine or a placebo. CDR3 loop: CASSEASGTNFNEQYF. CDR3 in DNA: TGTGCCAGCAGTGAAGCGTCCGGGACGAATTTCAACGAGCAGTACTTC.